Sequencing of this TCR beta chain was carried out in a study of shared clonotypes between healthy human individuals. Sequencing was at deep level. Repertoires were generated with immunoSEQ multiplex PCR, while TCRdb's copy carries only in-frame clones and drops some. The table shows about 490,000 clones, with 76% occurring only once. The sequence derives from a woman in her forties in good health. Some clones in this sample may be carry-over from other donors' samples. The sequenced sample was PBMCs.

The CDR3: CASTPGGVEQFF. CDR3 bases: TGTGCCAGCACCCCGGGGGGTGTTGAGCAGTTCTTC. V and J are TRBV6-1 and TRBJ2-1, with TRBD2 matching 7 bases. After removal of 7 bases from V and 9 bases from J, the junction contained 6 bases not matched to a gene. CDR1 MNHNS and CDR2 SASEGT come from the germline V gene. CDR3 size: 12 residues.